A single TCR beta chain is shown here with its context. The data were produced by immunoSEQ multiplex PCR, yet TCRdb's version contains in-frame clones alone and is incomplete. The sample shows tens of thousands of clones, approximately 90% of them seen only once. This sample is part of a study of control samples from healthy donors and cancer patients. Trimming left V 3 bases short and J 11 bases short, with 14 bases between. The CDR3 sequence is 13 residues long. The receptor's source is a man in his thirties or forties with colorectal cancer. Sample: PBMCs. The gene calls are TRBV12-3 or TRBV12-4 and TRBJ1-5; D gene ambiguous. CDR3 nucleotide sequence: TGTGCCAGCAGTTTCGCTAATAGGATGACCCAGCATTTT. This sequence encodes CASSFANRMTQHF.